This TCR beta chain was captured by sequencing in a study of shared clonotypes between healthy human individuals. The CDR3 is 16 amino acids. CDR1 and CDR2 (germline): SGHNT, YENEEA. After removal of 4 bases from V and 5 bases from J, the junction contained 4 bases not matched to a gene. Clones were read by immunoSEQ multiplex PCR, and TCRdb kept only the in-frame ones, dropping some. There are fewer than 500,000 clones in the sample; 75% to 80% occur only once, and around 12% lies in the top ten. This receptor was taken from a middle-aged woman in good health. Some clones in this sample may be carry-over from other donors' samples. The chain carries TRBV11-3 and TRBJ2-5; 16 nucleotides align to TRBD2. The source material was PBMCs. The CDR3 protein is CASSSGLAGGIETQYF. CDR3 sequence (DNA): TGTGCCAGCAGCTCGGGACTAGCGGGAGGGATCGAGACCCAGTACTTC. The entire variable domain, with the rest obtained from reference TRBV11-3 and TRBJ2-5, is as follows: EAGVVQSPRYKIIEKKQPVAFWCNPISGHNTLYWYLQNLGQGPELLIRYENEEAVDDSQLPKDRFSAERLKGVDSTLKIQPAELGDSAVYLCASSSGLAGGIETQYFGPGTRLLVL.